The source of this T cell receptor (beta chain) is a study of breast tumors, draining lymph nodes, adjacent tissues. This clonotype was seen repeatedly, ten times or more. MiXCR, applied by TCRdb to the multiplex PCR reads, yields one record per CDR3 protein. The table records under 85,000 distinct CDR3 sequences, roughly 20% of them present only once. Breast cancer patients provided tissue from their axillary draining lymph nodes. Germline assignment: CDR1 SGHRS and CDR2 YFSETQ. V trimming: 4 bases; J trimming: 1 base; junction bases outside the gene matches: 0. This CDR3 is 15 amino acids long. Sequencing input: axillary lymph node tissue. This clonotype was sampled from a female donor with breast cancer. Some clones in this sample may be carry-over from other donors' samples. The chain employs TRBV5-1 and TRBJ2-5, with 14 nucleotides matching TRBD2. This CDR3 reads CASSGLAGGQETQYF. The CDR3 DNA reads TGCGCCAGCAGCGGACTAGCGGGAGGCCAAGAGACCCAGTACTTC. The variable domain in full, with the rest retrieved from reference TRBV5-1 and TRBJ2-5, is KAGVTQTPRYLIKTRGQQVTLSCSPISGHRSVSWYQQTPGQGLQFLFEYFSETQRNKGNFPGRFSGRQFSNSRSEMNVSTLELGDSALYLCASSGLAGGQETQYFGPGTRLLVL.